This TCR beta chain was captured by sequencing in a study of cytomegalovirus exposure and HLA in healthy donors. With 3 bases clipped from V and 4 bases from J, the junction kept 6 bases outside the gene matches. The CDR3 runs to 14 residues. Germline loops: CDR1 SGHNT, CDR2 YYREEE (reference sequence). Regarding this clone: Its antigen remains unidentified.

Study-wide results and limits: The Asian-associated ancestry cluster reportedly had fewer N-insertions than the approximately 630-donor mean in a later analysis. Common viral pathogens were later found to be apparently linked to several of the most significant clusters. Some V segments could not be told apart, so they were left out, TRBV6-2 and TRBV6-3 among them.

Primers for the PCR totalled 60 Vbeta and 13 Jbeta. Sequencing used immunoSEQ multiplex PCR; TCRdb keeps in-frame clones, though not all of them. The sample shows some 110,000 clones, around 82% of them seen only once. This chain links TRBV5-4 with TRBJ2-7; 8 positions match TRBD2. Sequences were obtained from PBMCs. This clonotype originated in a woman between 35 and 50 years old in good health and CMV-seronegative. In DNA form, the CDR3 reads TGTGCCAGCAGCTCCTCTGGCGGGGGGTACGAGCAGTACTTC. Translating gives CASSSSGGGYEQYF.